The entry that follows covers one T cell receptor beta chain sequence. The antigen is not known. This specimen comes from a study of OX40 agonist ivuxolimab in advanced cancers. As for the study in general: Intravenous ivuxolimab at 0.01 to 10 mg/kg was given to patients every 2 weeks. A male proportion of just over 80% was recorded, with mean age around 62 years and range roughly 20 to 90.

The assay was immunoSEQ multiplex PCR, and TCRdb's table has in-frame clones only and misses some. Of just under 65,000 clones in the sample, 75% to 95% were seen once. Trimming at V came to 5 bases and at J to 2 bases, leaving 6 bases not matched to a gene. This CDR3 comprises 15 residues. CDR1 is SGHRS, CDR2 YFSETQ, per germline. Study-level findings and limits: There were also nonresponders showing low normalized T-cell clonal expansion. The investigators did not determine what antigen specificity the expanded peripheral T cells had.

The input for sequencing was CD4+ or CD8+ T cells sorted from blood, taken in a trial of the OX40 agonist ivuxolimab. The chain carries TRBV5-1 and TRBJ2-3; 9 nucleotides match TRBD2. The sequence was obtained from an adult with an advanced solid tumor such as melanoma, head and neck, liver or kidney cancer. The CDR3 protein is CASSYRLADTDTQYF. CDR3 nucleotide sequence: TGCGCCAGCAGTTACAGACTAGCGGACACAGATACGCAGTATTTT.